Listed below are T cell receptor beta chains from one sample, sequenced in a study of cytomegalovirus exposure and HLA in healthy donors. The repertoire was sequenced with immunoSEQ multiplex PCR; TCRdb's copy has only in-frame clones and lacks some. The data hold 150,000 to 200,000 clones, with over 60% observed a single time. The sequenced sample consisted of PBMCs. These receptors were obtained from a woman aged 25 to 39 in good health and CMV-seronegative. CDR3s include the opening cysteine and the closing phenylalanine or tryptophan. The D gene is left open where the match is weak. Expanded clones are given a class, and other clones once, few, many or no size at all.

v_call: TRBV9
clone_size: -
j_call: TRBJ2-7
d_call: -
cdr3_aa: CASSVFEQGRKQYF
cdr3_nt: TGTGCCAGCAGCGTTTTTGAACAGGGTAGGAAGCAGTACTTC

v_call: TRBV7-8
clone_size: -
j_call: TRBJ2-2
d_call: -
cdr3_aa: CASSLARVHTGELFF
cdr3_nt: TGTGCCAGCAGCTTAGCCAGGGTACACACCGGGGAGCTGTTTTTT

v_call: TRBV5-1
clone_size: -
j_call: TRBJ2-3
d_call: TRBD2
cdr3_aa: CASSPTTSGGALTDTQYF
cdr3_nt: TGCGCCAGCAGCCCAACGACTAGCGGGGGGGCCTTGACAGATACGCAGTATTTT

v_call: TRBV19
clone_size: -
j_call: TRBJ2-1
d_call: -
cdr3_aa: CASSIQGRFYNEQFF
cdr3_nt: TGTGCCAGTAGTATACAGGGGCGTTTTTACAATGAGCAGTTCTTC

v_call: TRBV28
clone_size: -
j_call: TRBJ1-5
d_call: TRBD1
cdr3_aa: CASSLGQALSNQPQHF
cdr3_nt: TGTGCCAGCAGTTTGGGACAGGCACTTAGCAATCAGCCCCAGCATTTT

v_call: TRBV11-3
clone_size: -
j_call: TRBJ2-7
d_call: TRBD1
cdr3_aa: CASSPPDRVGYEQYF
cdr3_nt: TGTGCCAGCAGCCCACCGGACAGGGTGGGGTACGAGCAGTACTTC

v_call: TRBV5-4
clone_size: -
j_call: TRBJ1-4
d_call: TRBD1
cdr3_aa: CASSTGQGATNEKLFF
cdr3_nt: TGTGCCAGCAGCACCGGACAGGGGGCGACTAATGAAAAACTGTTTTTT

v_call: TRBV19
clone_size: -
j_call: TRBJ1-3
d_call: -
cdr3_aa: CASSLGMGNTIYF
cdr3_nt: TGTGCCAGTAGTCTCGGGATGGGAAACACCATATATTTT

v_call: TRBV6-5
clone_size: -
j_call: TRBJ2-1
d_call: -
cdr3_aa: CASSSQVGGYNEQFF
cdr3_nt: TGTGCCAGCAGTTCTCAAGTAGGGGGCTACAATGAGCAGTTCTTC

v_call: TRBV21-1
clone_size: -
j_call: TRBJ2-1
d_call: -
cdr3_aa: CASSKEKREGINEQFF
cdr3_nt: TGTGCCAGCAGCAAAGAAAAGCGGGAGGGAATCAATGAGCAGTTCTTC

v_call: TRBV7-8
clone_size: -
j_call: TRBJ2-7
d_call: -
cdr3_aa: CASSGLEGQSYEQYF
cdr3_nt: TGTGCCAGCAGCGGTCTGGAGGGCCAATCCTACGAGCAGTACTTC

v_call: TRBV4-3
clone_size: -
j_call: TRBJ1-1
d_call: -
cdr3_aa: CASSQEAGLNTEAFF
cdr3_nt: TGCGCCAGCAGCCAAGAGGCGGGTTTGAACACTGAAGCTTTCTTT

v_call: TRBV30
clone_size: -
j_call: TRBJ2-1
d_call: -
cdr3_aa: CAWSIGGSYNEQFF
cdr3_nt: TGTGCCTGGAGCATCGGGGGTTCCTACAATGAGCAGTTCTTC

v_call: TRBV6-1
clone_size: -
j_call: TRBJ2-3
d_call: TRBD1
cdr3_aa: CASSESGTGVSDTQYF
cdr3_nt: TGTGCCAGCAGTGAATCCGGGACAGGGGTGTCAGATACGCAGTATTTT

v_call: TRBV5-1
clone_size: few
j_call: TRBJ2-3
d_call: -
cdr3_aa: CASSWRGLRDSSTDTQYF
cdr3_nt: TGCGCCAGCAGCTGGAGGGGACTGAGAGACTCTAGCACAGATACGCAGTATTTT

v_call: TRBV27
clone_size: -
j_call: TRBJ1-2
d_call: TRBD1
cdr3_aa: CASSSDRVSYGYTF
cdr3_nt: TGTGCCAGCAGTTCGGACAGGGTCAGCTATGGCTACACCTTC

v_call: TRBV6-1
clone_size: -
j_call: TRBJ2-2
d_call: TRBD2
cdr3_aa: CASSEPSGRGTGELFF
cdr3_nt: TGTGCCAGCAGTGAACCGAGCGGGAGAGGAACCGGGGAGCTGTTTTTT

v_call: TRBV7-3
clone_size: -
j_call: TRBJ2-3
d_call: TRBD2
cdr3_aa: CASSRGLAGITDTQYF
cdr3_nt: TGTGCCAGCAGCCGGGGACTAGCTGGCATCACAGATACGCAGTATTTT

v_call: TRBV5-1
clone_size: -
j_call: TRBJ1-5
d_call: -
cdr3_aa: CASSLGVGAGSNQPQHF
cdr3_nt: TGCGCCAGCAGCTTGGGAGTGGGGGCAGGAAGCAATCAGCCCCAGCATTTT

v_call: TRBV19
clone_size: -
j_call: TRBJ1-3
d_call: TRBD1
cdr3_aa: CASTPRQGSLFSGNTIYF
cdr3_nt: TGTGCCAGTACCCCAAGACAGGGGTCTTTATTCTCTGGAAACACCATATATTTT

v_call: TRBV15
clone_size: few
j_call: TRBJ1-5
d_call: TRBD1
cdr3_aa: CATGTGYSNQPQHF
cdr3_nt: TGTGCCACCGGGACAGGCTATAGCAATCAGCCCCAGCATTTT

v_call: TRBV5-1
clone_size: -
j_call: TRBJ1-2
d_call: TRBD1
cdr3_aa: CASSLNRGRVADGYPF
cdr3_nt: TGCGCCAGCAGCTTGAACAGGGGTCGGGTCGCGGATGGCTACCCCTTC

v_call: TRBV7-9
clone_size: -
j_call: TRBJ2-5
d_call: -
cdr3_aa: CASSLVEGAPSLETQYF
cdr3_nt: TGTGCCAGCAGCTTAGTTGAAGGGGCCCCCTCCCTAGAGACCCAGTACTTC

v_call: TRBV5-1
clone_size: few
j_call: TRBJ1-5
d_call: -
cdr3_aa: CASSLRPTQGDQPQHF
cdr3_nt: TGCGCCAGCAGCTTGCGGCCTACTCAAGGGGATCAGCCCCAGCATTTT

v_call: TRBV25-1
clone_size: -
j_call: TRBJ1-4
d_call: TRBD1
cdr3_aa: CASSPSDRVGEKLFF
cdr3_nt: TGTGCCAGCAGCCCTTCCGACAGGGTTGGTGAAAAACTGTTTTTT

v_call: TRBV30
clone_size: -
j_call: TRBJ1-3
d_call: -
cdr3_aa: CAWNRGGTFSGNTIYF
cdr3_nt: TGTGCCTGGAATCGGGGGGGAACCTTCTCTGGAAACACCATATATTTT

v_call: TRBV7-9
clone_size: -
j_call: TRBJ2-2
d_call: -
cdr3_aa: CASSPRATGELFF
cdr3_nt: TGTGCCAGCAGCCCTAGAGCCACCGGGGAGCTGTTTTTT

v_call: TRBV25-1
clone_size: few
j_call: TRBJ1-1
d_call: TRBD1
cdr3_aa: CASSAAPGQGPNEAFF
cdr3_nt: TGTGCCAGCAGTGCAGCGCCGGGACAGGGGCCGAATGAAGCTTTCTTT

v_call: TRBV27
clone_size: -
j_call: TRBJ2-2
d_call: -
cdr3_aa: CASSPSGWTEKTYANTGELFF
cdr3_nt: TGTGCCAGCAGTCCATCCGGTTGGACAGAGAAGACGTACGCGAACACCGGGGAGCTGTTTTTT

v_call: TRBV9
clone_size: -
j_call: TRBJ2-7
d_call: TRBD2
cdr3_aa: CASSSQASGYYEQYF
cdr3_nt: TGTGCCAGCAGCAGCCAGGCTAGCGGATACTACGAGCAGTACTTC

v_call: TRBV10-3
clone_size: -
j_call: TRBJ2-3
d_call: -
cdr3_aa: CAIRFFDSPGTDTQYF
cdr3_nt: TGTGCCATCAGGTTTTTCGACAGCCCAGGCACAGATACGCAGTATTTT

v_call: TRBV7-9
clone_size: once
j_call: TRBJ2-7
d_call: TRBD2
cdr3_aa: CASSLAESSGTYEQYF
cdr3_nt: TGTGCCAGCAGCTTAGCAGAGTCTAGCGGGACCTACGAGCAGTACTTC

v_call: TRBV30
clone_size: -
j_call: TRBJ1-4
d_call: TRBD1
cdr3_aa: CAWRGQIRGEKLFF
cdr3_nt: TGTGCCTGGAGGGGACAGATACGAGGTGAAAAACTGTTTTTT

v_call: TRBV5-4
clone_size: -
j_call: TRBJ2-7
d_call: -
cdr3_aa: CASSTYYEQYF
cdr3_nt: TGTGCCAGCAGCACCTACTACGAGCAGTACTTC

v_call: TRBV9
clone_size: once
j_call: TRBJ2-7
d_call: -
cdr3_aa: CASSTEDFGVGVPYEQYF
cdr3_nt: TGTGCCAGCAGCACCGAAGACTTCGGGGTTGGGGTCCCCTACGAGCAGTACTTC

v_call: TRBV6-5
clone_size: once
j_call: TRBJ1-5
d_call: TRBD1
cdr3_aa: CASSRTGDNQPQHF
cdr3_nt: TGTGCCAGCAGCAGGACAGGGGACAATCAGCCCCAGCATTTT

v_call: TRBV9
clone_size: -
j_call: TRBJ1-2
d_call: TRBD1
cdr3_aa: CASSPVPGRGDRGYGYTF
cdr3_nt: TGTGCCAGCAGCCCAGTCCCCGGGAGGGGGGACAGGGGCTATGGCTACACCTTC

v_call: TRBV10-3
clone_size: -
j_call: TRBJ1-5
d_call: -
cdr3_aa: CAISEPGEGNQPQHF
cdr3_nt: TGTGCCATCAGTGAGCCCGGGGAGGGGAATCAGCCCCAGCATTTT

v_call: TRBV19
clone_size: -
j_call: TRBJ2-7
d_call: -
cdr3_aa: CASSDSYEQYF
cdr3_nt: TGTGCCAGTAGCGACAGCTACGAGCAGTACTTC

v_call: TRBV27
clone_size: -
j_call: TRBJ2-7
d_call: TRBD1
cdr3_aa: CASSFFQGASYEQYF
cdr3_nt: TGTGCCAGCAGTTTTTTCCAGGGGGCGTCCTACGAGCAGTACTTC

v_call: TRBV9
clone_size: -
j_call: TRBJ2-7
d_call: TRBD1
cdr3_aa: CASSGTGQASGEQYF
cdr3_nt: TGTGCCAGCAGCGGGACCGGACAGGCGAGTGGCGAGCAGTACTTC

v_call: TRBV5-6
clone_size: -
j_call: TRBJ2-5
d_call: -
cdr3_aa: CASSLGEEQYF
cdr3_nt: TGTGCCAGCAGCTTGGGCGAAGAGCAGTACTTC

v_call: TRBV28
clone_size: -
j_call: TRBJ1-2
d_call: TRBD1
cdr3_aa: CASSLQGVNGYTF
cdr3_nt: TGTGCCAGCAGTTTACAGGGGGTTAATGGCTACACCTTC

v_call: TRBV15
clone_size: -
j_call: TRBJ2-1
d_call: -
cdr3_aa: CATSIKRQEYNEQFF
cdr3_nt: TGTGCCACCAGCATTAAGCGACAGGAGTACAATGAGCAGTTCTTC

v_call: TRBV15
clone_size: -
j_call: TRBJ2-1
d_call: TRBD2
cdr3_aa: CATIIAGLGPNQQFF
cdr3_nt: TGTGCCACCATCATAGCGGGCCTAGGACCCAATCAGCAGTTCTTC

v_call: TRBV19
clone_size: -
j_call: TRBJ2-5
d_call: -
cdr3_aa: CASSMTAETQYF
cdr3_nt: TGTGCCAGTAGTATGACAGCGGAGACCCAGTACTTC

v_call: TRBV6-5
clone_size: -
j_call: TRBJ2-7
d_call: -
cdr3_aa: CASSYQATYEQYF
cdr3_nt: TGTGCCAGCAGTTACCAGGCGACCTACGAGCAGTACTTC

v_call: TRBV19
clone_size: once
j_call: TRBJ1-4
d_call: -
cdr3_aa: CASSDRSRATNEKLFF
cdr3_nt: TGTGCCAGTAGTGACAGATCCCGAGCAACTAATGAAAAACTGTTTTTT

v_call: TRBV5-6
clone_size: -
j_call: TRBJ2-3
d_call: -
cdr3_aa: CASSLVAGSGTDTQYF
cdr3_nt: TGTGCCAGCAGCTTGGTGGCGGGGTCAGGTACAGATACGCAGTATTTT

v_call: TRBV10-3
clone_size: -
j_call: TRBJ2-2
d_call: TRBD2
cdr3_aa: CATALLSSGGGSGELFF
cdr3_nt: TGTGCCACCGCCCTTCTTTCTAGCGGGGGGGGTAGCGGGGAGCTGTTTTTT

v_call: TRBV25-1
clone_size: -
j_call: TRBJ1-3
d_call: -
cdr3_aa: CASSDYRTGRSGNTIYF
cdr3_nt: TGTGCCAGCAGTGACTATCGCACAGGACGCTCTGGAAACACCATATATTTT

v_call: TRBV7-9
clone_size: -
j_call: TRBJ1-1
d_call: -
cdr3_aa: CASTLGAVEAFF
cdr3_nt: TGTGCCAGCACCCTGGGGGCAGTAGAAGCTTTCTTT

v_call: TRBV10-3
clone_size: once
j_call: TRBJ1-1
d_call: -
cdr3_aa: CAISGDSNTEAFF
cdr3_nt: TGTGCCATCAGTGGTGACAGCAACACTGAAGCTTTCTTT

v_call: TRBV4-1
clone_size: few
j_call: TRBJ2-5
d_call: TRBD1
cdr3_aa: CASSQIGTGQETQYF
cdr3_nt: TGCGCCAGCAGCCAAATTGGGACAGGCCAAGAGACCCAGTACTTC

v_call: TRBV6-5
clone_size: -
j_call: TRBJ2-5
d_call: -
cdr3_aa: CASSPGTGRETQYF
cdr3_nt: TGTGCCAGCAGTCCCGGTACAGGCAGAGAGACCCAGTACTTC

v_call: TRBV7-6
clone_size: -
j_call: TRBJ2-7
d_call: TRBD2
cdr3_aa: CASSASGGGLSYEQYF
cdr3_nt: TGTGCCAGCAGCGCCAGCGGGGGGGGTTTGTCCTACGAGCAGTACTTC

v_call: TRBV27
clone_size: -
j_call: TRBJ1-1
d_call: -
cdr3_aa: CASSFGHSYTEAFF
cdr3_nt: TGTGCCAGCAGTTTTGGACACAGTTACACTGAAGCTTTCTTT

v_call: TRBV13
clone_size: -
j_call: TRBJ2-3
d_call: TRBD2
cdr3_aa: CASSLAGTSGRFYTQYF
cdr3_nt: TGTGCCAGCAGCTTAGCAGGGACTAGCGGGAGGTTCTATACGCAGTATTTT

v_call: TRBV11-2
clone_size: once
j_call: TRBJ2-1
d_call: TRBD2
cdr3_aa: CASSPHSGGDNEQFF
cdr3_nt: TGTGCCAGCAGCCCCCATAGCGGGGGGGACAATGAGCAGTTCTTC

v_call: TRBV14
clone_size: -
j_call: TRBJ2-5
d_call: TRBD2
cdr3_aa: CASSPPGRGVSVTQYF
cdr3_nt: TGTGCCAGCAGCCCACCGGGACGGGGGGTTTCTGTGACCCAGTACTTC